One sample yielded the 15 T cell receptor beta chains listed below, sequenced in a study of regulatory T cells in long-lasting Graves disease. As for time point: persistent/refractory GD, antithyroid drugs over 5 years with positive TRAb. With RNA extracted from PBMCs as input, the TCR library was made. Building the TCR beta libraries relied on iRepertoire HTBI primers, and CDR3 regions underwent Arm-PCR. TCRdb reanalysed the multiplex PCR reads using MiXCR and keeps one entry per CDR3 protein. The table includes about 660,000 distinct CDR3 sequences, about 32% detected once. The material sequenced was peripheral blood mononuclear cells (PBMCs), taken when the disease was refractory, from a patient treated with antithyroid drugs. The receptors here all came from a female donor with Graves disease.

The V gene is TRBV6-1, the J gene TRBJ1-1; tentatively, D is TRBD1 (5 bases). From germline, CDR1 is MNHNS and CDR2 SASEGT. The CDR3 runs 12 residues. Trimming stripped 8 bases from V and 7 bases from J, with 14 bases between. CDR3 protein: CASGRGEGEAFF. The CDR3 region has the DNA TGTGCCAGCGGTCGGGGGGAGGGTGAAGCTTTCTTT.

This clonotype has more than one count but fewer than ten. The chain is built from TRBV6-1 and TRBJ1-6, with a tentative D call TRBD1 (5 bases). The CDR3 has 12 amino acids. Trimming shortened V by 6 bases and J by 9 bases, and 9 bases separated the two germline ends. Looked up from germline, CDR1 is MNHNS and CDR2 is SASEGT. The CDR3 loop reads CASSPGGSPLHF. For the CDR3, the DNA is TGTGCCAGCAGCCCGGGGGGTTCACCCCTCCACTTT.

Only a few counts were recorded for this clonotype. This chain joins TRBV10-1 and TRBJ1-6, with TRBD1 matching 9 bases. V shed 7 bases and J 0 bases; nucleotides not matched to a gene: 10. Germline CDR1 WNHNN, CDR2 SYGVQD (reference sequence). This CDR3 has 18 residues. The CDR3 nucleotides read TGCGCCAGCACCCGGACAGGGGCGCTGAGCTCCTATAATTCACCCCTCCACTTT. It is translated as CASTRTGALSSYNSPLHF.

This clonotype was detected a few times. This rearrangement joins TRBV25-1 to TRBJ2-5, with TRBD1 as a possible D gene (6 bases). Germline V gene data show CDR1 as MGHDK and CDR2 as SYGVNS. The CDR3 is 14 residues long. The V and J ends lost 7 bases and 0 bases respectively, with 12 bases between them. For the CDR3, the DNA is TGTGCCAGCAAAGACAGGTACAACCAAGAGACCCAGTACTTC. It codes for CASKDRYNQETQYF. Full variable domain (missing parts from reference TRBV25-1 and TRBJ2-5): EADIYQTPRYLVIGTGKKITLECSQTMGHDKMYWYQQDPGMELHLIHYSYGVNSTEKGDLSSESTVSRIRTEHFPLTLESARPSHTSQYLCASKDRYNQETQYFGPGTRLLVL.

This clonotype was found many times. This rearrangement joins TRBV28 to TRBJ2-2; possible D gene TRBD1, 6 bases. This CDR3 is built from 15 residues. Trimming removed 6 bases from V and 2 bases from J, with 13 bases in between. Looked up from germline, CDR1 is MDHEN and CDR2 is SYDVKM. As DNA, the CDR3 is TGTGCCAGCAGCTCCGGGACACCAAACACCGGGGAGCTGTTTTTT. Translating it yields CASSSGTPNTGELFF. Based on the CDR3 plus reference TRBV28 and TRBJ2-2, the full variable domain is DVKVTQSSRYLVKRTGEKVFLECVQDMDHENMFWYRQDPGLGLRLIYFSYDVKMKEKGDIPEGYSVSREKKERFSLILESASTNQTSMYLCASSSGTPNTGELFFGEGSRLTVL.

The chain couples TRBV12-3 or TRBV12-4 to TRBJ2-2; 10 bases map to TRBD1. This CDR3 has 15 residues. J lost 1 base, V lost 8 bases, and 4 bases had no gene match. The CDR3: CASYGTGENTGELFF. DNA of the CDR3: TGTGCCAGCTATGGGACAGGGGAGAACACCGGGGAGCTGTTTTTT.

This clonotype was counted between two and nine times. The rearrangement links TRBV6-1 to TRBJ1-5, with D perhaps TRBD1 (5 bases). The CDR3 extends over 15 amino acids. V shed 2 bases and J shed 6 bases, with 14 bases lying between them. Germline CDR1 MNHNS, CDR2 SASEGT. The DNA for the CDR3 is TGTGCCAGCAGTGAAAACCAGGGTGTGGCTCAGCCCCAGCATTTT. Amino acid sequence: CASSENQGVAQPQHF.

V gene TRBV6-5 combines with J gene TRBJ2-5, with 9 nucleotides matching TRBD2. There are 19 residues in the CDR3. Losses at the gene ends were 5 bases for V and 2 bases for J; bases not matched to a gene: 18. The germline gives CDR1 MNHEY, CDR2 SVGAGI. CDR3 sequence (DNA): TGTGCCAGCAGTCACTATCTAGCGGGACGCACCGGCCATCAAGAGACCCAGTACTTC. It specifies CASSHYLAGRTGHQETQYF.

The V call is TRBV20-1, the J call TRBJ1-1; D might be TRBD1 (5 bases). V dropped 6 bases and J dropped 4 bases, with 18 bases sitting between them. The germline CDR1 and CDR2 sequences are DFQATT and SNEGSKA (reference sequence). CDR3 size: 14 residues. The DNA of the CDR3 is TGCAGTGCCCCAGGGAAATCATGGAGCACTGAAGCTTTCTTT. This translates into CSAPGKSWSTEAFF.

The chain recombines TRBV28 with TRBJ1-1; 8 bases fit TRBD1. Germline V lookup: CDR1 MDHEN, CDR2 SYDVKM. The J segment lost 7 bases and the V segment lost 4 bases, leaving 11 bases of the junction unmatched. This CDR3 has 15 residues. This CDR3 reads CASSSPGQGKFEAFF. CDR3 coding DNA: TGTGCCAGCAGTTCACCCGGACAGGGAAAATTTGAAGCTTTCTTT.

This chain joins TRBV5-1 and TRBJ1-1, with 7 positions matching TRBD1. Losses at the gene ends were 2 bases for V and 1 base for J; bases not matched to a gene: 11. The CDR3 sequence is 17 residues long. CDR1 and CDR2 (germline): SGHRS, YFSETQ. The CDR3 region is CASSLRLDRIKNTEAFF. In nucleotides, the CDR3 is TGCGCCAGCAGCTTACGGTTGGACAGGATCAAGAACACTGAAGCTTTCTTT.

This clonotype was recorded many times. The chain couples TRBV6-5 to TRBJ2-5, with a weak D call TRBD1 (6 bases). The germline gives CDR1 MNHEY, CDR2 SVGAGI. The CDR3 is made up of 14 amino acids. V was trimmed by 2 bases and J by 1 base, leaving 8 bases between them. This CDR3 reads CASSYGGLQETQYF. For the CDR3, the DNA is TGTGCCAGCAGTTACGGGGGCCTCCAAGAGACCCAGTACTTC.

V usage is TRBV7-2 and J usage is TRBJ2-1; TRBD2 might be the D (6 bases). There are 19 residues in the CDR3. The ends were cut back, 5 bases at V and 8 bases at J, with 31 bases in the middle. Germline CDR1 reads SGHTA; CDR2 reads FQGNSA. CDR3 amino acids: CASSPQGGGRVRWTDEQFF. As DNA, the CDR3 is TGTGCCAGCAGCCCTCAGGGAGGAGGGCGGGTAAGGTGGACTGATGAGCAGTTCTTC.

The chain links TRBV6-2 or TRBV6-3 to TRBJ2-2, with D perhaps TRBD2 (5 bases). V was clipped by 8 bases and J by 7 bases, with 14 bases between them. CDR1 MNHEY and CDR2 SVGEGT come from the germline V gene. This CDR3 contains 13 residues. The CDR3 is CASRPGTGGELFF. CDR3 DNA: TGTGCCAGCCGCCCGGGAACGGGCGGGGAGCTGTTTTTT.

CDR3 sequence: CATSRRQGGDSPLHF. The DNA of the CDR3 is TGTGCCACCAGCAGAAGACAGGGAGGGGATTCACCCCTCCACTTT. V is TRBV15 and J is TRBJ1-6; 7 bases map to TRBD1. Unmatched junction bases numbered 6, after V lost 2 bases and J lost 8 bases. The germline V gene has CDR1 LNHNV and CDR2 YYDKDF (reference sequence). The CDR3 extends over 15 amino acids.